The clone carrying this T cell receptor (beta chain) has at least ten counts. Its specificity is unknown. Noted time point: persistent/refractory GD, antithyroid drugs over 5 years with positive TRAb. TCR sequences were obtained from RNA taken from PBMCs. Arm-PCR with iRepertoire HTBI primers amplified the CDR3 regions for these TCR beta libraries. In TCRdb, the multiplex PCR reads were re-called with MiXCR into one record per CDR3 protein. The profile shows approximately 350,000 distinct CDR3 sequences, less than 30% of them singletons. This sample stems from a study of regulatory T cells in long-lasting Graves disease. Findings of the study overall: Analyses excluded thyroid tissue, covering peripheral blood alone.

The specimen comprised peripheral blood mononuclear cells (PBMCs), sampled when the disease was refractory, from a patient treated with antithyroid drugs. The receptor was isolated from a woman between 35 and 50 years old with Graves disease.

CDR3 bases: TGTGCCAGCAGTGAAAGAGGAGCGCACTCCTACGAGCAGTACTTC. Its protein product is CASSERGAHSYEQYF. The chain combines TRBV2 with TRBJ2-7; no firm D call. This CDR3 comprises 15 residues. Trimming left V 2 bases short and J 0 bases short, with 11 bases between. Germline V gives CDR1 SNHLY, CDR2 FYNNEI.